Listed here are 21 T cell receptor beta chains from one sample, sequenced in a study of cytomegalovirus exposure and HLA in healthy donors. The study ran its PCR with 60 Vbeta and 13 Jbeta primers. TCRdb keeps only in-frame clones here, not all; method: immunoSEQ multiplex PCR. The profile shows 90,000 to 120,000 clones, 74% of them singletons. The specimen sequenced was PBMCs. These receptors were taken from a middle-aged woman in good health and CMV-seropositive.

This chain links TRBV5-1 with TRBJ2-3, with 10 nucleotides matching TRBD1. Germline values: CDR1 SGHRS, CDR2 YFSETQ. The CDR3 runs 15 residues. Trimming cost V 4 bases and J 5 bases; bases outside gene matches: 7. The CDR3 nucleotides are TGCGCCAGCAGCCGCCAGACAGGGGGCGAAGATACGCAGTATTTT. Its translation is CASSRQTGGEDTQYF.

The chain recombines TRBV11-2 with TRBJ2-1; 7 bases match TRBD2. Trimming cost V 1 base and J 2 bases; bases outside gene matches: 5. The CDR3 has 16 amino acids. Germline lookup yields CDR1 SGHAT and CDR2 FQNNGV. The CDR3 sequence is CASSLVGGGTYNEQFF. CDR3 bases: TGTGCCAGCAGCTTAGTTGGCGGGGGTACCTACAATGAGCAGTTCTTC.

The table lists this clone with a few counts. The chain uses TRBV20-1 and TRBJ1-2; D is perhaps TRBD1 (5 bases). This CDR3 contains 11 residues. Germline CDR1 DFQATT, CDR2 SNEGSKA (reference sequence). Between the trimmed V and J ends, which lost 4 bases and 5 bases, there was a span of 8 bases. The DNA for the CDR3 is TGCAGTGCTAAGGACAAGTATGGCTACACCTTC. Translating gives CSAKDKYGYTF.

This clone was picked up a small number of times. CDR3 nucleotides: TGTGCCAGCAGCAAGGAAGGCGGGGGGGAAGAGACCCAGTACTTC. It translates to CASSKEGGGEETQYF. The V call is TRBV5-4, the J call TRBJ2-5, with 9 bases matching TRBD2. Unmatched junction bases numbered 7, after V lost 4 bases and J lost 3 bases. Germline V gives CDR1 SGHNT, CDR2 YYREEE (reference sequence). The CDR3 sequence is 15 residues long.

Turning to this clone: Mismatch with germline at one junction end may stem from a read error. The chain is built from TRBV10-2 and TRBJ1-1, with D possibly being TRBD1 (5 bases). There are 13 residues in the CDR3. CDR1 is WSHSY, CDR2 SAAADI, per germline. The CDR3 reads CASGQQVGTGAFF. For the CDR3, the DNA is TGCGCCAGCGGACAACAGGTCGGGACTGGAGCTTTCTTT.

CDR3 nucleotide sequence: TGTGCCAGCACCTCGCCCGGGAATTCACCCCTCCACTTT. It yields the protein CASTSPGNSPLHF. This rearrangement joins TRBV6-6 to TRBJ1-6; the D is unclear. There are 13 residues in the CDR3. V gave up 7 bases and J gave up 7 bases, with 11 bases separating them. CDR1 is MNHNY and CDR2 is SVGAGI in the germline V gene (reference sequence).

This sequence joins TRBV18 and TRBJ2-7, with TRBD1 matching over 10 bases. Germline V gene sequence: CDR1 KGHSH, CDR2 LQKENI. The J segment lost 2 bases and the V segment lost 3 bases, leaving 7 bases of the junction unmatched. The CDR3 totals 16 residues. CDR3 sequence: CASSPRRDRGAYEQYF. CDR3 sequence (DNA): TGTGCCAGCTCACCGCGCCGGGACAGGGGAGCCTACGAGCAGTACTTC.

V is TRBV2 and J is TRBJ2-5, with TRBD1 matching 9 bases. Trimming removed 1 base from V and 2 bases from J; junction bases left unmatched: 2. There are 15 residues in the CDR3. Germline V gene data show CDR1 as SNHLY and CDR2 as FYNNEI. CDR3 coding DNA: TGTGCCAGCAGTGAAGGTGGGACAGGGCAAGAGACCCAGTACTTC. Its translation: CASSEGGTGQETQYF.

The V and J genes are TRBV11-2 and TRBJ1-4; D is unresolved. CDR1 and CDR2 (germline): SGHAT, FQNNGV. The CDR3 contains 15 residues. The V end was cut by 5 bases, the J end by 8 bases, with 18 bases between. The CDR3 DNA follows: TGTGCCAGCAGCAGACCCGGCAGGACTGACGAAAAACTGTTTTTT. Amino acids: CASSRPGRTDEKLFF.

The rearrangement links TRBV13 to TRBJ2-2; 8 bases map to TRBD1. CDR1 and CDR2 (germline): PRHDT, FYEKMQ (reference sequence). Trimming cost V 5 bases and J 7 bases; bases outside gene matches: 9. The CDR3 spans 15 residues. CDR3 in amino acids: CASSPRTGKHGELFF. Here the CDR3 DNA reads TGTGCCAGCAGCCCCCGGACAGGGAAGCACGGGGAGCTGTTTTTT.

In its sample, this clone was seen a few times. The rearrangement uses TRBV2 and TRBJ2-3, with a weak D call TRBD2 (7 bases). The CDR3 sequence is 15 residues long. Looked up from germline, CDR1 is SNHLY and CDR2 is FYNNEI. Trimming stripped 6 bases from V and 2 bases from J, with 15 bases between. CDR3 DNA sequence: TGTGCCAGCAGGGGGGGGACATATAACACAGATACGCAGTATTTT. Protein sequence: CASRGGTYNTDTQYF.

The genes are TRBV30 and TRBJ1-2; D unresolved. Trimming stripped 2 bases from V and 5 bases from J, with 9 bases between. The CDR3 totals 12 residues. Germline loops: CDR1 GTSNPN, CDR2 SVGIG (reference sequence). CDR3 DNA sequence: TGTGCCTGGAGTTCGCTTAGTTATGGCTACACCTTC. This sequence encodes CAWSSLSYGYTF.

The count of this clone is one. The rearrangement uses TRBV6-1 and TRBJ1-2; possibly TRBD1 for D (5 bases). V lost 5 bases and J lost 3, with 13 bases in between. CDR3 length: 14 residues. Germline CDR1 and CDR2: MNHNS and SASEGT. This CDR3 is CASSSGGAYYGYTF. The CDR3 DNA reads as TGTGCCAGCAGTTCAGGTGGGGCTTACTATGGCTACACCTTC.

The chain carries TRBV9 and TRBJ2-7; D might be TRBD1 (5 bases). Trimming shortened V by 0 bases and J by 0 bases, and 10 bases separated the two germline ends. The germline gives CDR1 SGDLS, CDR2 YYNGEE. The CDR3 runs 15 residues. CDR3 residues: CASSVGLDISYEQYF. The CDR3 nucleotides are TGTGCCAGCAGCGTAGGCTTGGACATCTCCTACGAGCAGTACTTC.

This clone was recorded once. The chain is built from TRBV28 and TRBJ2-7; 12 positions agree with TRBD1. Germline CDR1 and CDR2: MDHEN and SYDVKM. V shed 8 bases and J 7 bases; nucleotides not matched to a gene: 6. The CDR3 is made up of 13 amino acids. The CDR3, as DNA: TGTGCCAGCCGGGGACAGGGGGCCCGAGAGCAGTACTTC. As protein: CASRGQGAREQYF.

The V gene is TRBV11-2, the J gene TRBJ1-1; 9 nucleotides align to TRBD1. V gave up 6 bases and J gave up 4 bases; unmatched junction bases: 6. This CDR3 comprises 14 residues. Germline loops: CDR1 SGHAT, CDR2 FQNNGV. CDR3 coding DNA: TGTGCCAGCAGTTCACTGGACAGGGGCACTGAAGCTTTCTTT. This encodes CASSSLDRGTEAFF. Full variable domain (remainder filled in from reference TRBV11-2 and TRBJ1-1): EAGVAQSPRYKIIEKRQSVAFWCNPISGHATLYWYQQILGQGPKLLIQFQNNGVVDDSQLPKDRFSAERLKGVDSTLKIQPAKLEDSAVYLCASSSLDRGTEAFFGQGTRLTVV.

This rearrangement joins TRBV29-1 to TRBJ2-4, with D perhaps matching TRBD1 (5 bases). The CDR3 consists of 13 residues. Germline-derived CDR1 and CDR2 are SQVTM and ANQGSEA. Trimming took off 8 bases at V and 0 bases at J, with 11 bases between the two ends. CDR3 in amino acids: CSFSGLAKNIQYF. CDR3 in DNA: TGCAGCTTCTCAGGGTTAGCCAAAAACATTCAGTACTTC.

The chain couples TRBV21-1 to TRBJ2-5; no check of the table's D call, TRBD2, against the DNA was made. TRBV21-1 is a recognized pseudogene. This CDR3 is built from 17 residues. The CDR3 region has the DNA TGTGCCAGCAGCGAAGGACTAGCGGGCTTGTACCAAGAGACCCAGTACTTC. Its translation is CASSEGLAGLYQETQYF.

The chain uses TRBV19 and TRBJ1-5; unclear D gene. The CDR3 loop spans 13 amino acids. Trimming removed 3 bases at V and 3 bases at J, with 6 bases between. Germline assignment: CDR1 LNHDA and CDR2 SQIVND (reference sequence). The CDR3 DNA reads as TGTGCCAGTAGTATGAACAACAATCAGCCCCAGCATTTT. It specifies CASSMNNNQPQHF.

V is TRBV7-2 and J is TRBJ2-5, with TRBD2 matching 7 bases. This CDR3 is built from 16 residues. Germline trimming cut 5 bases from V and 2 bases from J; bases unmatched to any gene: 11. Germline V gives CDR1 SGHTA, CDR2 FQGNSA. As DNA, the CDR3 is TGTGCCAGCAGCCTAGTGGAGCGGGGACCACAAGAGACCCAGTACTTC. It specifies CASSLVERGPQETQYF.

The chain employs TRBV6-5 and TRBJ2-2; 8 bases align to TRBD1. The CDR3 totals 15 residues. V lost 6 bases to trimming and J lost 1 base; unmatched junction nucleotides: 4. CDR1 and CDR2 (germline): MNHEY, SVGAGI. DNA of the CDR3: TGTGCCAGCAGAGGACAGGGCCTGAACACCGGGGAGCTGTTTTTT. This translates into CASRGQGLNTGELFF.